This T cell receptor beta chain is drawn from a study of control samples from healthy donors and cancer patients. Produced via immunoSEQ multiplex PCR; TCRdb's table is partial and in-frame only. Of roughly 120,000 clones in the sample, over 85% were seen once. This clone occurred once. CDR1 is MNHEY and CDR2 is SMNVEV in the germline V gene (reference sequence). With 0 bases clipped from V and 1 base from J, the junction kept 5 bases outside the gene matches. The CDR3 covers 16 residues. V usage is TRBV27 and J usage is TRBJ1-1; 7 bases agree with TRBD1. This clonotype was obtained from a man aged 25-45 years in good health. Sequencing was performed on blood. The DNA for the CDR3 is TGTGCCAGCAGTTTATCGGCAGGGGGGTGGAACACTGAAGCTTTCTTT. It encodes CASSLSAGGWNTEAFF.